This T cell receptor beta chain was identified in a study of T-cell memory formation after mild COVID-19. The table lists this clonotype with a few counts. No antigen is known for it. TCRdb itself ran the 5' RACE reads through MiXCR, one entry per CDR3 protein. There are tens of thousands of distinct CDR3 sequences in the sample; less than 15% occur only once, and approximately 25% lies in the top ten. General study results and limits: Cross-reactive memory seemingly joined, as some responding clones were found in pre-infection memory. Contracting clones from day 15 to 85 showed balanced CD4/CD8; later expanders favored CD4+.

This TCR was recovered from a man younger than 35 who had mild COVID-19 (a few samples of this study predate the infection). Cell type and time point are not known. Specimen: PBMCs or a T cell subset sorted from them (not recorded which).

The CDR3 sequence is CASSLARTSGGLTDTQYF. For the CDR3, the DNA is TGTGCCAGCAGCTTAGCCCGGACTAGCGGGGGCCTCACAGATACGCAGTATTTT. The chain recombines TRBV7-2 with TRBJ2-3; 13 nucleotides agree with TRBD2. V shed 0 bases, J shed 2 bases, and the junction held 5 bases outside the gene matches. The V gene's germline CDR1 is SGHTA and CDR2 FQGNSA. The CDR3 is 18 residues long.